Described below is a single T cell receptor beta chain sequence and its context. Its cognate antigen has yet to be identified. Within one base of it there is no much larger clone, and no base qualities were kept. This record belongs to a study of vaccination and CD4 T cells after COVID-19 (dated by TCRdb to between 2021 and 2023). Regarding the complete study: Convalescent patients had a positive SARS-CoV-2 result on nasal swab PCR, and of these patients, about ten had mild disease and one had severe disease. The convalescent cohort included six males and four females, with two Hispanic individuals, seven Caucasians, two Asians and one multiracial person. Participants got two doses of the Pfizer-BioNTech BNT162b2 vaccine (n=8) or two doses of the Moderna mRNA-1273 vaccine (n=2). Post-COVID blood samples from convalescent patients were collected a median of about 100 days after diagnosis, with a range of 35 to 161 days. Post-vaccine blood samples were collected a median of approximately 72 days after the second vaccine dose, ranging from about 13 to 241 days. Culture stimuli were overlapping spike peptide pools from SARS-CoV-2 and from the common cold coronaviruses HCoV-NL63, HCoV-OC43 and HCoV-229E. As controls, cultures received a CEFX viral epitope pool (the positive control), an HIV-1 Nef peptide pool (the negative control), or no peptide at all. In fewer than 12 COVID-19 convalescent patients and a handful of infection-naive healthy vaccine recipients, researchers compared the spike-specific CD4+ TCR repertoire from before mRNA vaccination with the repertoire from after.

The treatment or condition label, read with the paper, signifies: roughly 10-day PBMC culture with coronavirus spike peptide pools or control peptides (ViraFEST assay). The ViraFEST assay was used in the study, in which antigen-specific T cells were expanded with peptide pools and expanded clonotypes were subsequently identified by TCR sequencing. Positive SARS-CoV-2 PCR tests in the convalescent patients dated from March to December 2020, before Alpha, Beta and Delta variants emerged in the United States. Each well held about 1.8 million PBMCs cultured with roughly 10 ug/ml peptide pools in IMDM containing approximately 5% human AB serum and around 10 IU/ml IL-2. Half of the culture medium was replaced with fresh IL-2-containing medium on days 3 and 7. CD4+ T cells were isolated after 10 days of culture through negative selection using the EasySep CD4+ T cell isolation kit. Ficoll-Paque Plus gradient centrifugation was used to isolate PBMCs from whole blood, and the isolated PBMCs were then either used fresh or cryopreserved at -140C. In general, triplicate wells were set up for every culture condition.

The protocol used for the library was PCR. DNA from cultured CD4+ T cells was subjected to TCR sequencing with the Oncomine TCR Beta short-read assay at the Johns Hopkins FTIC core. The QIAamp micro DNA kit was used to extract genomic DNA from the cultured CD4+ T cells. Oncomine TCR Beta libraries from cultured CD4+ T cells were pooled using unique dual indexes and sequenced on an Illumina iSeq 100. The paper's data handling went like this. Non-productive sequences were removed, and CDR3s that did not start with C, did not end with F or W, or were shorter than 7 amino acids were discarded. Antigen-specific clonotypes were identified with the MANAFEST web application by comparing peptide-stimulated wells with reference and other culture wells. An FDR below 0.05, an odds ratio above 5, and a productive frequency above 0.1% in at least two of three replicate wells were required for clones to be considered positive. A clonotype counted as cross-reactive if it showed significant expansion both in the SARS-CoV-2 spike wells and in at least one common cold coronavirus spike condition. Levenshtein distances (stringdist) and unrooted phylogenetic trees (ape) in R version 3.6.1 were used to assess CDR3 homology. The raw public data were reprocessed by TCRdb itself: fastp quality trimming at Q25, MiXCR clonotype calling, in-frame beta chains only. Each entry merges the rows of one CDR3 protein and shows their most common DNA and genes. TCRdb, rather than the study authors, made the V and J calls. A total of 15,000 or so distinct CDR3 sequences appear in this sample, 40% to 50% of them only once. The ten biggest clones cover about 8% of the sample.

The investigation overall reported the following: In convalescent patients, a median approximately 90% of post-vaccine SARS-CoV-2-reactive clones were detected only after vaccination, suggesting vaccine-specific priming. Relatively few convalescent patients were included in the study, and early timepoints after natural infection were not analyzed. Nearly all vaccine-specific clones in convalescent patients (304 of 307) were mono-reactive for SARS-CoV-2 spike rather than cross-reactive with common cold coronaviruses. The median number of SARS-CoV-2-reactive clonotypes rose from approximately 20 after infection to 35 to 45 after vaccination, but the change was not significant.

Including the terminal cysteine and phenylalanine, the CDR3 comprises 12 residues. Just CDR3 DNA is preserved here, 36 bases in frame from base 1. According to the germline V gene, CDR1 reads SGHAT and CDR2 reads FQNNGV. V is clipped by 1 base and J by 7 bases, and the sequence between their germline boundaries is 5 bases long. Input material: CD4+ T cells from blood, cultured in vitro. This clonotype was sampled from a human donor who had recovered from COVID-19. Here the chain combines TRBV11-2 and TRBJ2-1; perhaps TRBD2 is the D gene, with 5 bases matching. This receptor carries the CDR3 CASSLAGNEQFF. The bases are TGTGCCAGCAGCTTAGCGGGAAATGAGCAGTTCTTC.